What follows is one T cell receptor beta chain and its context. In germline, CDR1 is LGHNA, CDR2 YSLEER. V was trimmed by 1 base and J by 8 bases, leaving 14 bases between them. This CDR3 is 15 amino acids long. The data belong to a study of T cell responses to AZD1222 COVID-19 vaccine. The repertoire was sequenced with immunoSEQ multiplex PCR; TCRdb's copy has only in-frame clones and lacks some. Of just over 150,000 clones listed, approximately 91% were seen once; the top ten hold about 7%. This sequence was found in an adult who had recovered from COVID-19. The V call is TRBV4-3, the J call TRBJ1-4; D is undetermined. Sample: peripheral blood, taken after recovery from COVID-19. In DNA form, the CDR3 reads TGCGCCAGCAGCCAAGGGATGGGGTCACTCGAAAAACTGTTTTTT. Translation: CASSQGMGSLEKLFF.